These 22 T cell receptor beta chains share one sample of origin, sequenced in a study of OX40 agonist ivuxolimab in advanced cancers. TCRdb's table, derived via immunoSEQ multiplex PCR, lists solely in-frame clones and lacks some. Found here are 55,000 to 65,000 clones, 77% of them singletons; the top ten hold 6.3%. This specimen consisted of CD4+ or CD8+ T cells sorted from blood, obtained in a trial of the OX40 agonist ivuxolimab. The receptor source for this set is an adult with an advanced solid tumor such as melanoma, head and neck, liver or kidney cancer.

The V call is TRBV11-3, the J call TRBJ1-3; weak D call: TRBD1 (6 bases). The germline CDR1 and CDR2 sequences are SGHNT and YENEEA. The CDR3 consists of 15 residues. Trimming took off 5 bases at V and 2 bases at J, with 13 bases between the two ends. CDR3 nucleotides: TGTGCCAGCAGCCCGACCGGGACACCTGGAAACACCATATATTTT. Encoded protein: CASSPTGTPGNTIYF.

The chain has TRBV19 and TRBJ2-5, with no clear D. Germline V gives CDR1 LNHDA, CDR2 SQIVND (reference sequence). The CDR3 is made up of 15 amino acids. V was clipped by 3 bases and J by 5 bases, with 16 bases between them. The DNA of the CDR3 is TGTGCCAGTAGTATCCAGTACCCACCAAGGGAGACCCAGTACTTC. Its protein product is CASSIQYPPRETQYF.

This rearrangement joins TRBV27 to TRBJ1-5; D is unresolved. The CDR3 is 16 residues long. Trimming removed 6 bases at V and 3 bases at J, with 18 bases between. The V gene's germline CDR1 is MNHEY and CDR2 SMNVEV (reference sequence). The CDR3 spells CASSPRGGGHNQPQHF. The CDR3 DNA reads TGTGCCAGCAGCCCACGCGGTGGAGGGCACAATCAGCCCCAGCATTTT.

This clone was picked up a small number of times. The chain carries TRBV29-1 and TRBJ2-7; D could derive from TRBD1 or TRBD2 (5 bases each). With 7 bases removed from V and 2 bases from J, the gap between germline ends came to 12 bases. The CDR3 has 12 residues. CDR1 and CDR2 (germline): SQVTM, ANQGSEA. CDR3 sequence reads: CSAGQNPYEQYF. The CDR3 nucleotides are TGCAGCGCGGGGCAGAACCCCTACGAGCAGTACTTC.

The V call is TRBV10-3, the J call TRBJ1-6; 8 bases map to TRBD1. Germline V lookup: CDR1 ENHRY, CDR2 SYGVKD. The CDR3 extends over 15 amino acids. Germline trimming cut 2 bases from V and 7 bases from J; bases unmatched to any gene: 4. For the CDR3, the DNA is TGTGCCATCAGTGAGGGACAGGGATCGAATTCACCCCTCCACTTT. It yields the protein CAISEGQGSNSPLHF.

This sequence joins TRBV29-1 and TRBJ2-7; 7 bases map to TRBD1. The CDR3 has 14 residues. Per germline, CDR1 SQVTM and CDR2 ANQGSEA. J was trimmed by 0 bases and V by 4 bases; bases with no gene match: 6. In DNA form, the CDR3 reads TGCAGCGTTGTTCAGGACAGGCACTCCTACGAGCAGTACTTC. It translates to CSVVQDRHSYEQYF.

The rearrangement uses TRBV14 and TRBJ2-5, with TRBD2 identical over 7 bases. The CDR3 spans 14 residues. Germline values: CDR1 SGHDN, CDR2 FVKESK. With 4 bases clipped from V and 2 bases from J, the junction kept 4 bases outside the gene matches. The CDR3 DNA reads TGTGCCAGCAGCCCGAGACTAGCTCAAGAGACCCAGTACTTC. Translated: CASSPRLAQETQYF.

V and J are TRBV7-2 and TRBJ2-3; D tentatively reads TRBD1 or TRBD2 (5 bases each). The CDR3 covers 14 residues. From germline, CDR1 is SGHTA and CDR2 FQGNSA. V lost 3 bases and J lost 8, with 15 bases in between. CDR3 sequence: CASSFRDPGGTQYF. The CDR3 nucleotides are TGTGCCAGCAGCTTCCGGGACCCTGGCGGTACGCAGTATTTT.

The DNA for the CDR3 is TGTGCCAGCAGCGTAAGCGCCCGGACAGGATGGTTGGGGGACACAGATACGCAGTATTTT. The encoded protein is CASSVSARTGWLGDTDTQYF. V gene TRBV9 combines with J gene TRBJ2-3, with 7 positions matching TRBD1. The CDR3 length is 20 residues. From germline, CDR1 is SGDLS and CDR2 YYNGEE. The junction had 19 bases not matched to a gene; V was cut back by 1 base and J by 2 bases. Combining the CDR3 with reference TRBV9 and TRBJ2-3 gives the whole variable domain DSGVTQTPKHLITATGQRVTLRCSPRSGDLSVYWYQQSLDQGLQFLIQYYNGEERAKGNILERFSAQQFPDLHSELNLSSLELGDSALYFCASSVSARTGWLGDTDTQYFGPGTRLTVL.

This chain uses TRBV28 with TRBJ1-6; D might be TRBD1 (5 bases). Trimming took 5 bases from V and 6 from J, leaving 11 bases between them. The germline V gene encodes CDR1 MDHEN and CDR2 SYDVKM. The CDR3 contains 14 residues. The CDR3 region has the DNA TGTGCCAGCAGTCCCACCAGGGCTAATTCACCCCTCCACTTT. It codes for CASSPTRANSPLHF.

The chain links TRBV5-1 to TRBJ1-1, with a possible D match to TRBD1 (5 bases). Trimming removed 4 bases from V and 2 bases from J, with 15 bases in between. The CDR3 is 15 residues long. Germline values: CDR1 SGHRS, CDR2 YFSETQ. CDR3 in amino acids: CASSQVGGFNTEAFF. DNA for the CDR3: TGCGCCAGCAGCCAGGTGGGGGGGTTCAACACTGAAGCTTTCTTT.

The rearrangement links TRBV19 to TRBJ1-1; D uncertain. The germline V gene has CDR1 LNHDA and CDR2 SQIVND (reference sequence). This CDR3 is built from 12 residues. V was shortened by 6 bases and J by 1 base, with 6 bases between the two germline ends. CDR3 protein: CASRPRNTEAFF. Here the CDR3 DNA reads TGTGCCAGTAGACCCAGGAACACTGAAGCTTTCTTT.

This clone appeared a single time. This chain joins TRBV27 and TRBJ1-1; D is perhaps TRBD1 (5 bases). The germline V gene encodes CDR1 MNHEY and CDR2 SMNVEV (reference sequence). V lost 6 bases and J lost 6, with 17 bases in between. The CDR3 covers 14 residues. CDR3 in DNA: TGTGCCAGCAGCCGAACCAGGGAGGCGGCTGAAGCTTTCTTT. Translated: CASSRTREAAEAFF.

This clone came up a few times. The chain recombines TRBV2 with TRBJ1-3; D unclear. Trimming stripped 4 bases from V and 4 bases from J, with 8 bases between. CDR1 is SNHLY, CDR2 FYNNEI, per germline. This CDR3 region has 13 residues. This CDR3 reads CASSGRLGNTIYF. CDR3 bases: TGTGCCAGCAGTGGACGGCTCGGAAACACCATATATTTT. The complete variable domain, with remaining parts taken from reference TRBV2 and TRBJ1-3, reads EPEVTQTPSHQVTQMGQEVILRCVPISNHLYFYWYRQILGQKVEFLVSFYNNEISEKSEIFDDQFSVERPDGSNFTLKIRSTKLEDSAMYFCASSGRLGNTIYFGEGSWLTVV.

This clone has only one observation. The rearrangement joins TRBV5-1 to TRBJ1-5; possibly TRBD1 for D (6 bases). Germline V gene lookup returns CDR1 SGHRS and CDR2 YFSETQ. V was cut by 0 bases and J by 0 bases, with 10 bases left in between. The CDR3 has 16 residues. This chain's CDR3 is CASSLEGGYSNQPQHF. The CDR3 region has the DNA TGCGCCAGCAGCTTGGAGGGGGGCTATAGCAATCAGCCCCAGCATTTT. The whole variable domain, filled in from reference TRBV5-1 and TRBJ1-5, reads KAGVTQTPRYLIKTRGQQVTLSCSPISGHRSVSWYQQTPGQGLQFLFEYFSETQRNKGNFPGRFSGRQFSNSRSEMNVSTLELGDSALYLCASSLEGGYSNQPQHFGDGTRLSIL.

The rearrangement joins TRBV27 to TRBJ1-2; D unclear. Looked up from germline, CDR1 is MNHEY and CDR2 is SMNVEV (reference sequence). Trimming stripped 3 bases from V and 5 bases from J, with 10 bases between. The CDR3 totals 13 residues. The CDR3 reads CASSFKGGYGYTF. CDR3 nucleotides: TGTGCCAGCAGTTTCAAGGGTGGTTATGGCTACACCTTC.

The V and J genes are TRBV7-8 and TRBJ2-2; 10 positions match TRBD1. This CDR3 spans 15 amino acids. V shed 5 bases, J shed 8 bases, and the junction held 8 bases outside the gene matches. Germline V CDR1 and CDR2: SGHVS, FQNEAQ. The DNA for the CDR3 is TGTGCCAGCAGCGCCGACAGGGGGCATGAAGGGGAGCTGTTTTTT. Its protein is CASSADRGHEGELFF. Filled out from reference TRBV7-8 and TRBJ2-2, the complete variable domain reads GAGVSQSPRYKVAKRGQDVALRCDPISGHVSLFWYQQALGQGPEFLTYFQNEAQLDKSGLPSDRFFAERPEGSVSTLKIQRTQQEDSAVYLCASSADRGHEGELFFGEGSRLTVL.

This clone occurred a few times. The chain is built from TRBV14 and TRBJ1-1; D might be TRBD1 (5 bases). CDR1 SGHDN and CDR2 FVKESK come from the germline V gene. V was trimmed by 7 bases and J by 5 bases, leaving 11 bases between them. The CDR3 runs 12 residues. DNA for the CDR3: TGTGCCAGCAAACGAGAGGGGACTGAAGCTTTCTTT. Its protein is CASKREGTEAFF. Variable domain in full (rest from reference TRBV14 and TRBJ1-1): EAGVTQFPSHSVIEKGQTVTLRCDPISGHDNLYWYRRVMGKEIKFLLHFVKESKQDESGMPNNRFLAERTGGTYSTLKVQPAELEDSGVYFCASKREGTEAFFGQGTRLTVV.

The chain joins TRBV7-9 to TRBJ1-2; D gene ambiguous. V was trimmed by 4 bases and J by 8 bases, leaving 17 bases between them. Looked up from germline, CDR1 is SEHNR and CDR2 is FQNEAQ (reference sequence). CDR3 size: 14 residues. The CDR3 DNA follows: TGTGCCAGCAGCTCCAGCCACAACTACGGCGGCTACACCTTC. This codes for CASSSSHNYGGYTF.

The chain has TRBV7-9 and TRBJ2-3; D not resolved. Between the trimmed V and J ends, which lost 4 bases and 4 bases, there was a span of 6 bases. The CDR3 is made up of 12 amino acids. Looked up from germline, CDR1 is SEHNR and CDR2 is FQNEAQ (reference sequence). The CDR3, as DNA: TGTGCCAGCAGCTCCCAAGCAGATACGCAGTATTTT. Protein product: CASSSQADTQYF.

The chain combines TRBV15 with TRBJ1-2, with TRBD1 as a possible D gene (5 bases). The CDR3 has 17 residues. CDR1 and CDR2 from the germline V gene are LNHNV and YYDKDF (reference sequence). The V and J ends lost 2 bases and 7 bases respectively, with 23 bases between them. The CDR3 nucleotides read TGTGCCACCAGCAGACCCGTTGACAGCACTCCCCTATTTGGCTACACCTTC. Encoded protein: CATSRPVDSTPLFGYTF.

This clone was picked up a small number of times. The CDR3 DNA sequence: TGTGCCAGCAGCTTAGCTGGACGGCCCCAGCATTTT. It is translated as CASSLAGRPQHF. The chain has TRBV7-2 and TRBJ1-5; D remains ambiguous. V gave up 0 bases and J gave up 9 bases, with 6 bases separating them. There are 12 residues in the CDR3. Germline V lookup: CDR1 SGHTA, CDR2 FQGNSA.